These T cell receptor beta chains were read from a single sample in a study of CD8+ T cells in alopecia areata. Method: immunoSEQ multiplex PCR; TCRdb's copy keeps in-frame clones and lacks some. The sample has about 270,000 clones; 60% are singletons. The sequenced sample was CD4+ T cells sorted from blood, obtained at week 52, from a patient treated with tofacitinib. These receptors came from a human donor with alopecia areata. CDR3s include the opening cysteine and the closing phenylalanine or tryptophan. Fields, in order: clone size, J gene, V gene, D gene, CDR3 protein, CDR3 DNA. D genes are given only for firm matches. The size entry is marked missing in some rows and otherwise reads once, few, many or a size class.

abundance: -; j_gene: TRBJ2-6; v_gene: TRBV6-6; d_gene: -; CDR3aa: CAASLGANVLTF; CDR3nt: TGTGCCGCCTCCTTGGGGGCCAACGTCCTGACTTTC
abundance: few; j_gene: TRBJ2-5; v_gene: TRBV9; d_gene: -; CDR3aa: CASSVAGEQTQYF; CDR3nt: TGTGCCAGCAGCGTAGCGGGGGAACAGACCCAGTACTTC
abundance: few; j_gene: TRBJ2-2; v_gene: TRBV18; d_gene: -; CDR3aa: CASSSRESGELFF; CDR3nt: TGTGCCAGCTCATCCAGGGAATCCGGGGAGCTGTTTTTT
abundance: -; j_gene: TRBJ1-4; v_gene: TRBV30; d_gene: -; CDR3aa: CAWRDRWGEKLFF; CDR3nt: TGTGCCTGGAGAGACAGGTGGGGTGAAAAACTGTTTTTT
abundance: -; j_gene: TRBJ2-7; v_gene: TRBV13; d_gene: -; CDR3aa: CASSPNRVTAYEQYF; CDR3nt: TGTGCCAGCAGCCCAAACAGGGTTACTGCCTACGAGCAGTACTTC
abundance: few; j_gene: TRBJ2-7; v_gene: TRBV9; d_gene: -; CDR3aa: CASSVVGGEQYF; CDR3nt: TGTGCCAGCAGCGTAGTGGGAGGCGAGCAGTACTTC
abundance: -; j_gene: TRBJ2-3; v_gene: TRBV7-2; d_gene: TRBD2; CDR3aa: CASRHSGVTDTQYF; CDR3nt: TGTGCCAGCCGTCATAGCGGGGTCACAGATACGCAGTATTTT
abundance: -; j_gene: TRBJ2-1; v_gene: TRBV4-2; d_gene: -; CDR3aa: CASSQVGRTQNEQFF; CDR3nt: TGTGCCAGCAGCCAAGTGGGGAGGACGCAGAATGAGCAGTTCTTC
abundance: -; j_gene: TRBJ1-2; v_gene: TRBV27; d_gene: -; CDR3aa: CASSLSGEVGYTF; CDR3nt: TGTGCCAGCAGTTTATCAGGGGAGGTTGGCTACACCTTC
abundance: -; j_gene: TRBJ2-6; v_gene: TRBV29-1; d_gene: -; CDR3aa: CSVGQGGSGANVLTF; CDR3nt: TGCAGCGTTGGACAGGGAGGTTCGGGGGCCAACGTCCTGACTTTC
abundance: few; j_gene: TRBJ2-3; v_gene: TRBV10-3; d_gene: -; CDR3aa: CAISLGGAEADTQYF; CDR3nt: TGTGCCATCAGCCTCGGGGGCGCCGAGGCAGATACGCAGTATTTT
abundance: -; j_gene: TRBJ2-3; v_gene: TRBV7-2; d_gene: -; CDR3aa: CASSSRSLVTDTQYF; CDR3nt: TGTGCCAGCAGCTCCCGCAGCCTTGTCACAGATACGCAGTATTTT
abundance: -; j_gene: TRBJ2-3; v_gene: TRBV11-2; d_gene: TRBD2; CDR3aa: CASSRGGFDTDTQYF; CDR3nt: TGTGCCAGCAGCCGGGGGGGATTTGATACAGATACGCAGTATTTT
abundance: few; j_gene: TRBJ2-5; v_gene: TRBV29-1; d_gene: -; CDR3aa: CSVEPSGETQYF; CDR3nt: TGCAGCGTTGAACCCTCCGGCGAGACCCAGTACTTC
abundance: -; j_gene: TRBJ1-6; v_gene: TRBV30; d_gene: -; CDR3aa: CAWSGSVYNSPLHF; CDR3nt: TGTGCCTGGAGTGGGAGCGTCTATAATTCACCCCTCCACTTT
abundance: -; j_gene: TRBJ2-3; v_gene: TRBV27; d_gene: TRBD2; CDR3aa: CASSPGLAVFTDTQYF; CDR3nt: TGTGCCAGCAGTCCGGGACTAGCGGTATTCACAGATACGCAGTATTTT
abundance: -; j_gene: TRBJ1-5; v_gene: TRBV30; d_gene: -; CDR3aa: CAWSSTDNQPQHF; CDR3nt: TGTGCCTGGAGTTCGACCGACAATCAGCCCCAGCATTTT
abundance: -; j_gene: TRBJ1-5; v_gene: TRBV30; d_gene: -; CDR3aa: CAWSVGGLGNQPQHF; CDR3nt: TGTGCCTGGAGTGTAGGAGGGTTGGGCAATCAGCCCCAGCATTTT
abundance: -; j_gene: TRBJ2-5; v_gene: TRBV29-1; d_gene: TRBD2; CDR3aa: CSVAGGGARETQYF; CDR3nt: TGCAGCGTTGCGGGCGGGGGGGCCCGTGAGACCCAGTACTTC
abundance: -; j_gene: TRBJ2-1; v_gene: TRBV6-5; d_gene: TRBD2; CDR3aa: CASSYGGLAGDQEFF; CDR3nt: TGTGCCAGCAGTTACGGGGGACTGGCGGGGGACCAGGAGTTCTTC
abundance: -; j_gene: TRBJ1-4; v_gene: TRBV30; d_gene: -; CDR3aa: CAWMTQGKLFF; CDR3nt: TGTGCCTGGATGACCCAGGGAAAACTGTTTTTT
abundance: many; j_gene: TRBJ2-1; v_gene: TRBV10-2; d_gene: TRBD2; CDR3aa: CASSLAGGNYNEQFF; CDR3nt: TGCGCCAGCTCCCTAGCGGGGGGAAACTACAATGAGCAGTTCTTC
abundance: -; j_gene: TRBJ2-6; v_gene: TRBV30; d_gene: -; CDR3aa: CAWRGLFSGANVLTF; CDR3nt: TGTGCCTGGAGGGGACTGTTCTCTGGGGCCAACGTCCTGACTTTC
abundance: -; j_gene: TRBJ2-5; v_gene: TRBV6-6; d_gene: -; CDR3aa: CAGGGPQETQYF; CDR3nt: TGTGCCGGGGGGGGGCCTCAAGAGACCCAGTACTTC
abundance: -; j_gene: TRBJ1-5; v_gene: TRBV6-5; d_gene: -; CDR3aa: CADGGCSNQPQHF; CDR3nt: TGTGCCGACGGGGGGTGCAGCAATCAGCCCCAGCATTTT
abundance: -; j_gene: TRBJ1-6; v_gene: TRBV30; d_gene: -; CDR3aa: CAWSRGALHF; CDR3nt: TGTGCCTGGAGTAGGGGGGCCCTCCACTTT
abundance: -; j_gene: TRBJ2-1; v_gene: TRBV30; d_gene: TRBD2; CDR3aa: CAWSVGLAGAGDEQFF; CDR3nt: TGTGCCTGGAGTGTGGGACTAGCGGGGGCAGGGGATGAGCAGTTCTTC
abundance: few; j_gene: TRBJ2-1; v_gene: TRBV29-1; d_gene: -; CDR3aa: CSVGASVRRLNEQFF; CDR3nt: TGCAGCGTTGGGGCAAGCGTCAGGCGTCTTAATGAGCAGTTCTTC
abundance: few; j_gene: TRBJ2-2; v_gene: TRBV19; d_gene: -; CDR3aa: CASSRAGPRYTGELFF; CDR3nt: TGTGCCAGTAGTAGGGCAGGTCCTAGGTACACCGGGGAGCTGTTTTTT
abundance: -; j_gene: TRBJ2-1; v_gene: TRBV29-1; d_gene: -; CDR3aa: CSSGDLRVNEQFF; CDR3nt: TGCAGCTCGGGGGACCTCCGGGTGAATGAGCAGTTCTTC
abundance: -; j_gene: TRBJ2-5; v_gene: TRBV27; d_gene: -; CDR3aa: CASSIWRQETQYF; CDR3nt: TGTGCCAGCAGTATTTGGCGCCAAGAGACCCAGTACTTC
abundance: -; j_gene: TRBJ2-7; v_gene: TRBV30; d_gene: TRBD2; CDR3aa: CAWSVLAGGGQYF; CDR3nt: TGTGCCTGGAGTGTACTAGCGGGGGGAGGGCAGTACTTC
abundance: few; j_gene: TRBJ1-5; v_gene: TRBV2; d_gene: -; CDR3aa: CASNYKGREPQHF; CDR3nt: TGTGCCAGCAATTACAAGGGCAGGGAGCCCCAGCATTTT
abundance: -; j_gene: TRBJ2-1; v_gene: TRBV7-2; d_gene: TRBD1; CDR3aa: CASSLTGGLSYNEQFF; CDR3nt: TGTGCCAGCAGCTTAACAGGGGGTCTCTCCTACAATGAGCAGTTCTTC
abundance: -; j_gene: TRBJ2-3; v_gene: TRBV29-1; d_gene: -; CDR3aa: CSVAGLANATDTQYF; CDR3nt: TGCAGCGTTGCCGGTTTAGCGAACGCCACAGATACGCAGTATTTT
abundance: -; j_gene: TRBJ1-1; v_gene: TRBV18; d_gene: -; CDR3aa: CASSPGPGTEAFF; CDR3nt: TGTGCCAGCTCACCCGGACCTGGGACTGAAGCTTTCTTT
abundance: few; j_gene: TRBJ1-1; v_gene: TRBV30; d_gene: -; CDR3aa: CAWSVQVNTEAFF; CDR3nt: TGTGCCTGGAGTGTACAGGTTAACACTGAAGCTTTCTTT
abundance: few; j_gene: TRBJ1-6; v_gene: TRBV6-4; d_gene: -; CDR3aa: CASSEEGVYSPLHF; CDR3nt: TGTGCCAGCAGTGAAGAGGGTGTTTATTCACCCCTCCACTTT
abundance: few; j_gene: TRBJ1-5; v_gene: TRBV7-9; d_gene: -; CDR3aa: CASSLASGGNQPQHF; CDR3nt: TGTGCCAGCAGCTTAGCGTCAGGGGGCAATCAGCCCCAGCATTTT
abundance: -; j_gene: TRBJ2-5; v_gene: TRBV30; d_gene: -; CDR3aa: CAWRDRETQYF; CDR3nt: TGTGCCTGGAGGGATCGGGAGACCCAGTACTTC